This T cell receptor (beta chain) was captured by sequencing in a study of blood T cell repertoires in COVID-19. Turning to the study itself: Acute-phase and convalescent COVID-19 samples originated in the United States, Italy and Spain. From T cells, B-cell-depleted T cells, or PBMCs came the material, which was cDNA or gDNA.

The ends were cut back, 3 bases at V and 9 bases at J, with 9 bases in the middle. Germline CDR1 DFQATT, CDR2 SNEGSKA (reference sequence). The CDR3 loop spans 12 amino acids. Authors' analysis steps: Quantification of nucleated cells was approximated via reference gene primer amplification. Measured with immunoSEQ multiplex PCR; TCRdb has only the in-frame clones, and not every one. V and J calls and clone size follow that table, whereas D and trimming were derived from the DNA. The data contain about 90,000 clones, approximately 86% of them seen just once; the ten biggest clones take up approximately 1.2%.

Sequences were obtained from peripheral blood. This chain links TRBV20-1 with TRBJ1-6; D call uncertain. The receptor was isolated from an older man with active or convalescent COVID-19. The chain's CDR3 is CSASSLSSPLHF. The CDR3 DNA sequence: TGCAGTGCTAGTTCGTTATCTTCACCCCTCCACTTT.